A selection of T cell receptor beta chains follows, all from one sample in a study of regulatory T cells in long-lasting Graves disease. TCRdb recomputed calls from the multiplex PCR reads with MiXCR, one row per CDR3 protein. The repertoire consists of about 310,000 distinct CDR3 sequences, with roughly a fifth occurring once and the leading ten covering around 50%. Source: peripheral blood mononuclear cells (PBMCs), taken when the disease was refractory, from a patient treated with antithyroid drugs. These receptor sequences come from a female donor with Graves disease. CDR3s include the opening cysteine and the closing phenylalanine or tryptophan. The D gene is left open where the match is weak. Clone size, where shown, is once, few, many, or a class for clones that have expanded.

len	abundance	d_gene	j_gene	v_gene	CDR3aa	CDR3nt
12	many	-	TRBJ2-5	TRBV6-2/TRBV6-3	CASSYARETQYF	TGTGCCAGCAGTTACGCCCGGGAGACCCAGTACTTC
20	-	TRBD1	TRBJ2-3	TRBV28	CASSLLEPRDSGVPTDTQYF	TGTGCCAGCAGTTTACTCGAACCCCGGGACAGTGGAGTACCCACAGATACGCAGTATTTT
14	once	-	TRBJ1-1	TRBV28	CASRPHQLLDQAFF	TGTGCCAGCAGGCCGCACCAACTCCTAGATCAAGCTTTCTTT
14	many	-	TRBJ1-1	TRBV28	CASSPYRGNTEAFF	TGTGCCAGCAGTCCCTATAGGGGGAACACTGAAGCTTTCTTT
12	-	-	TRBJ1-1	TRBV29-1	CSVDQGNAEAFF	TGCAGCGTAGATCAGGGGAACGCTGAAGCTTTCTTT
15	many	TRBD2	TRBJ2-5	TRBV11-2	CASSSSAGEGETQYF	TGTGCCAGCAGCTCATCGGCGGGAGAAGGAGAGACCCAGTACTTC
14	-	-	TRBJ2-1	TRBV6-1	CASSADGLFNEQFF	TGTGCCAGCAGTGCCGACGGACTATTCAATGAGCAGTTCTTC
13	many	TRBD2	TRBJ2-7	TRBV2	CATGLADSYEQYF	TGTGCCACTGGACTAGCGGACTCCTACGAGCAGTACTTC
13	few	-	TRBJ2-5	TRBV20-1	CSASSTAQETQYF	TGCAGTGCTAGCTCCACAGCACAAGAGACCCAGTACTTC
15	few	TRBD2	TRBJ2-7	TRBV20-1	CSAPRGLAGLYEQYF	TGCAGTGCTCCCCGGGGACTAGCGGGTCTCTACGAGCAGTACTTC
14	-	-	TRBJ1-3	TRBV5-6	CASSLARSGNTIYF	TGTGCCAGCAGCTTGGCTCGGTCTGGAAACACCATATATTTT
15	many	-	TRBJ2-2	TRBV2	CASSELGTNTGELFF	TGTGCCAGCAGTGAACTCGGGACGAACACCGGGGAGCTGTTTTTT
12	many	-	TRBJ2-5	TRBV29-1	CSVYSYQETQYF	TGCAGCGTGTACAGCTACCAAGAGACCCAGTACTTC
13	few	-	TRBJ2-5	TRBV7-6	CASSLAERETQYF	TGTGCCAGCAGCTTAGCGGAGCGAGAGACCCAGTACTTC
11	few	-	TRBJ1-1	TRBV7-9	CASSLHTEAFF	TGTGCCAGCAGCTTACACACTGAAGCTTTCTTT
19	-	TRBD2	TRBJ2-1	TRBV7-3	CASSSTGTSGIGAYNEQFF	TGTGCCAGCAGCTCAACCGGGACTAGCGGGATAGGCGCCTACAATGAGCAGTTCTTC
14	many	-	TRBJ1-4	TRBV20-1	CSSEGPTKVEKLFF	TGCAGTTCTGAGGGCCCTACTAAGGTCGAAAAACTGTTTTTT
14	many	-	TRBJ1-1	TRBV28	CASSSTGRGTEAFF	TGTGCCAGCAGTTCCACAGGGAGGGGGACTGAAGCTTTCTTT
13	-	-	TRBJ2-7	TRBV5-8	CASRAPSSYEQYF	TGTGCCAGTCGAGCACCTAGCTCCTACGAGCAGTACTTC
14	many	-	TRBJ2-2	TRBV7-2	CASSALEGGGELFF	TGTGCCAGCTCGGCCCTAGAGGGGGGCGGGGAGCTGTTTTTT
15	many	TRBD2	TRBJ2-5	TRBV29-1	CSVAMTSGMSETQYF	TGCAGCGTTGCAATGACTAGCGGGATGTCGGAGACCCAGTACTTC
14	many	TRBD1	TRBJ2-5	TRBV7-2	CASSFTDRSETQYF	TGTGCCAGCAGCTTCACGGACAGGTCAGAGACCCAGTACTTC